Below, 2 T cell receptor beta chains from the same sample are listed, as sequenced in a study of neurological immune-mediated disorders (dated by TCRdb to about 2019). Libraries came from 5' RACE. Sequencing was performed on an Illumina HiSeq 2500. TCRdb applied fastp at Q25 and MiXCR to the public reads, then kept only in-frame beta chains. Every CDR3 protein is listed once, alongside the most common genes and DNA of its rows. This sample lists about 50,000 distinct CDR3 sequences; over 4% were detected once. Jointly, the top ten make up about 3% of the sample. Material: PBMCs. These receptors all come from a man in his fifties with multiple sclerosis.

This clonotype was counted only a few times. This rearrangement joins TRBV29-1 to TRBJ2-7; 13 bases align to TRBD2. Trimming removed 7 bases from V and 4 bases from J; junction bases left unmatched: 4. The CDR3 totals 13 residues. Germline-derived CDR1 and CDR2 are SQVTM and ANQGSEA. CDR3 region: CSASTSGRYEQYF. CDR3 in DNA: TGCAGCGCATCGACTAGCGGGAGGTACGAGCAGTACTTC.

This clonotype was seen many times. This rearrangement joins TRBV7-9 to TRBJ1-4, with a possible D match to TRBD1 (5 bases). The germline V gene has CDR1 SEHNR and CDR2 FQNEAQ (reference sequence). The CDR3 is made up of 14 amino acids. Trimming cost V 4 bases and J 4 bases, with 10 bases left between them. The CDR3 sequence is CASSSGGVNEKLFF. In DNA, the CDR3 is TGTGCCAGCAGCTCGGGGGGGGTTAATGAAAAACTGTTTTTT.